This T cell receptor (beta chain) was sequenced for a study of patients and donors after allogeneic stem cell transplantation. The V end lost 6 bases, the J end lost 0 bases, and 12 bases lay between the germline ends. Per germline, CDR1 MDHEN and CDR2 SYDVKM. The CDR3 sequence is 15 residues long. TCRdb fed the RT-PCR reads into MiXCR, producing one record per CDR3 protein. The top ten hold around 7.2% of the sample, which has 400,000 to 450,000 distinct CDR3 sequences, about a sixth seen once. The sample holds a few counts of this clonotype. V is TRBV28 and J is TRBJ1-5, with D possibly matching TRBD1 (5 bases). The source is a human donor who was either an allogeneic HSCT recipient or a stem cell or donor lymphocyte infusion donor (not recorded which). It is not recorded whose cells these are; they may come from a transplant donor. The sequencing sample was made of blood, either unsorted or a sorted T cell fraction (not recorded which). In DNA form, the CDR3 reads TGTGCCAGCAGGTCCGGGACGAATAGCAATCAGCCCCAGCATTTT. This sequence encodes CASRSGTNSNQPQHF.